The present entry profiles one TCR beta chain with its context. Its ends do not fully match the called genes, so a read error is possible. Repertoires were generated with immunoSEQ multiplex PCR, while TCRdb's copy carries only in-frame clones and drops some. The sample consists of about 18,000 clones, roughly 87% of them appearing once. Germline CDR1 and CDR2: MNHEY and SVGEGT. CDR3 length: 14 residues. The data were obtained in a study of blood T cell repertoires in COVID-19. Study details: The United States, Italy and Spain supplied acute and convalescent COVID-19 samples.

The receptor was derived from a man between 60 and 70 years old with active COVID-19. The gene calls are TRBV6-2 or TRBV6-3 and TRBJ1-6; 7 bases align to TRBD1. The sample comprised peripheral blood. CDR3 coding DNA: TGTGCCAGCACTTACGGGACAGATAATTCACCCCTCCACTTT. It encodes CASTYGTDNSPLHF.